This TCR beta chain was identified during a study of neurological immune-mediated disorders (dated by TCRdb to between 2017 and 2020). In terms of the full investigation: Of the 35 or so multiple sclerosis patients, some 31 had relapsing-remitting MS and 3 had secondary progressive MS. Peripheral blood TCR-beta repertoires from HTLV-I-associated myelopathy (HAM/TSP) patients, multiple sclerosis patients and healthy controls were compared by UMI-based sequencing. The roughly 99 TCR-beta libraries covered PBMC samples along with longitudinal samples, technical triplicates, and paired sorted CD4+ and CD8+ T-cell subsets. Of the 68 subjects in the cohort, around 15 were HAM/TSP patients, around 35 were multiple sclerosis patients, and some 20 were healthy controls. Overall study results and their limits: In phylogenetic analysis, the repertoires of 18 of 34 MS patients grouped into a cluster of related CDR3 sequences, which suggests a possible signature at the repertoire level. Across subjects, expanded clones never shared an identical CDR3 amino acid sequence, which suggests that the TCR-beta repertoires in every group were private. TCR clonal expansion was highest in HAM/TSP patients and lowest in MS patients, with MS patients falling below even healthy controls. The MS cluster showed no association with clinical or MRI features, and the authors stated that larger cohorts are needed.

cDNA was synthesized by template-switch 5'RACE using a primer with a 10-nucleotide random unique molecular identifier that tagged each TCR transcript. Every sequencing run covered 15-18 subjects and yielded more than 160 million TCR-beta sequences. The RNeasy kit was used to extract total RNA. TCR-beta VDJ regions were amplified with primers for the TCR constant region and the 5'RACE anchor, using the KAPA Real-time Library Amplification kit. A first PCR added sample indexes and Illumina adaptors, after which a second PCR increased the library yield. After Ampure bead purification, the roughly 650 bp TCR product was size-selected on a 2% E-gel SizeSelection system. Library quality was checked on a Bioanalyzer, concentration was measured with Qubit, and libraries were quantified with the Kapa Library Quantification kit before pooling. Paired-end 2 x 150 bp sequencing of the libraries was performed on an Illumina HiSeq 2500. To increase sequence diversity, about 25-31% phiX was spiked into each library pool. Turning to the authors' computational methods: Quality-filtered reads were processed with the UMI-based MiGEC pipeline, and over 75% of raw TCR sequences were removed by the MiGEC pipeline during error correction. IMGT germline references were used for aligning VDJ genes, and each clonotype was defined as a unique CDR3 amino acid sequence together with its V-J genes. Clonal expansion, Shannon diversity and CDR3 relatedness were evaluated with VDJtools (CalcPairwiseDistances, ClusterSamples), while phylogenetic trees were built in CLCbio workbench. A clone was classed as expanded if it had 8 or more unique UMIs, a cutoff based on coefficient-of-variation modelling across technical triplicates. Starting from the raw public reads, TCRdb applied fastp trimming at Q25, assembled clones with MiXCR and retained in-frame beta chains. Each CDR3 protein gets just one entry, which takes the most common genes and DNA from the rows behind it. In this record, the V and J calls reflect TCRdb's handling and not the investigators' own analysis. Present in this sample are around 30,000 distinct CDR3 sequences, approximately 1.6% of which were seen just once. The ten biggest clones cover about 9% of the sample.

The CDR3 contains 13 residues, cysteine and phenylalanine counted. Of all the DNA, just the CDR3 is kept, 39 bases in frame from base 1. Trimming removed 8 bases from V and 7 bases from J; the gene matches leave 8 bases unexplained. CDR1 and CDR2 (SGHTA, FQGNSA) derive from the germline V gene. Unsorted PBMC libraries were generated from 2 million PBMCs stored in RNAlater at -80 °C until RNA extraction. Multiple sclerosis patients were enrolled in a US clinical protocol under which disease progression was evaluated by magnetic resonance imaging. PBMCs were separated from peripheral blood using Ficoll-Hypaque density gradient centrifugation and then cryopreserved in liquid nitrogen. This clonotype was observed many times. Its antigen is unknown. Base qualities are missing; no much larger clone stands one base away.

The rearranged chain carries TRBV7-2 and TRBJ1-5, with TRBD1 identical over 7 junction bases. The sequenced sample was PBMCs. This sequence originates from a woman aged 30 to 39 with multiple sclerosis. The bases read TGTGCCAGCTCTTACAGGGGCCAGCAGCCCCAGCATTTT. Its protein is CASSYRGQQPQHF.